The rows below give T cell receptor beta chains drawn from one sample of a study of cytomegalovirus exposure and HLA in healthy donors. TCRdb's copy holds only in-frame clones and misses some; the assay was immunoSEQ multiplex PCR. The sample comprises approximately 110,000 clones, approximately 76% of which are singletons, and around 8.1% rests with the top ten. Sequencing input: PBMCs. Receptors originate from a man aged 40-55 years in good health and CMV-seronegative. Each CDR3 is given with its conserved first and last residue. D genes are given only for firm matches. A row's size may be missing; if present it is once, few, many or a size class.

TRBD1	-	TRBV28	TRBJ2-7	TGTGCCAGCAGTCGCGGACAGGGGGGCTACGAGCAGTACTTC	CASSRGQGGYEQYF
-	-	TRBV11-2	TRBJ1-3	TGTGCCAGCAGCCAAACCCAGGGGAGCTCTGGAAACACCATATATTTT	CASSQTQGSSGNTIYF
-	-	TRBV2	TRBJ1-1	TGTGCCAGCGTTCAGGGCGGTGACACTGAAGCTTTCTTT	CASVQGGDTEAFF
TRBD2	few	TRBV4-1	TRBJ2-3	TGCGCCAGCAGCGTCCCGGTGGGGAGTAGCGGGGTGTATTTT	CASSVPVGSSGVYF
TRBD1	many	TRBV5-6	TRBJ2-7	TGTGCCAGCAGCGAACAGGGGTCCTACGAGCAGTACTTC	CASSEQGSYEQYF
-	-	TRBV6-6	TRBJ2-3	TGTGCCAGCAGTTTAACAGGGTCAGATACGCAGTATTTT	CASSLTGSDTQYF
-	few	TRBV18	TRBJ2-7	TGTGCCAGCTCACCAGGTGTCTCTCGACAGTTCCTTATAGCCTACGAGCAGTACTTC	CASSPGVSRQFLIAYEQYF
-	-	TRBV4-2	TRBJ1-4	TGTGCCAGCAGCCAAGACCCGCCAGAAACTAATGAAAAACTGTTTTTT	CASSQDPPETNEKLFF
-	-	TRBV27	TRBJ2-7	TGTGCCAGCAGTTTGACATTAGGGGACAACTACGAGCAGTACTTC	CASSLTLGDNYEQYF
TRBD2	-	TRBV7-2	TRBJ2-1	TGTGCCAGCAGCTACCTAGCGGGGGTTTTTAATGAGCAGTTCTTC	CASSYLAGVFNEQFF
-	-	TRBV28	TRBJ2-7	TGTGCCAGCAGTTTAAACGGGGGGAGGAGGGGGACTTACGAGCAGTACTTC	CASSLNGGRRGTYEQYF